The clone carrying this T cell receptor beta chain was recorded at least ten times. Its antigen is still unknown. The read gets to within 3 residues of the CDR3 end, and the germline J gene fills in the rest. The data stem from a study of T cell clonality in common variable immunodeficiency. From germline, CDR1 is DFQATT and CDR2 SNEGSKA (reference sequence). The J segment lost 6 bases and the V segment lost 2 bases, leaving 12 bases of the junction unmatched. The CDR3 runs to 17 residues. Study findings and constraints: In common variable immunodeficiency, TCR beta chains reportedly carried fewer deletions and N-nucleotide insertions.

Clones were read by immunoSEQ multiplex PCR, and TCRdb kept only the in-frame ones, dropping some. The data show 35,000 to 45,000 clones, none appearing only once, with approximately 3% held by the ten largest. Sequencing was carried out using peripheral blood mononuclear cells. The chain links TRBV20-1 to TRBJ1-6, with TRBD1 matching 8 bases. This clonotype was sampled from a person aged 18 to 70 in good health. This CDR3 reads CSARIAGQGAGNSPLHF. Partial CDR3 DNA: TGCAGTGCTAGAATAGCTGGACAGGGCGCGGGTAATTCACCC.